The clone carrying this T cell receptor beta chain was detected only once. The CDR3 runs to 12 residues. V lost 3 bases, J lost 11 bases, and 13 bases lay in between. The record originates from a study of blood T cell repertoires in COVID-19. As for the study in general: Researchers got acute and convalescent COVID-19 samples from the United States, Italy and Spain. The cDNA or gDNA used as material had been derived from T cells, B-cell-depleted T cells, or PBMCs.

Authors' processing steps: Estimation of nucleated cell counts relied on the amplification of reference gene primers. Sequencing was performed with immunoSEQ multiplex PCR; in TCRdb, only in-frame clones are kept and a portion is missing. V and J calls and clone size are those listed in that table; D and trimming were worked out from the DNA. The repertoire consists of more than 100,000 clones, with approximately 80% occurring once and the leading ten covering 4% to 5.5%. The chain has TRBV12-3 or TRBV12-4 and TRBJ1-1; D remains unclear. The specimen was peripheral blood. The sequence was obtained from a woman between 70 and 85 years old with acute or convalescent COVID-19. The chain's CDR3 is CASSFGGLGAFF. The CDR3 bases are TGTGCCAGCAGTTTCGGCGGCCTTGGGGCTTTCTTT.